The sample holds one count of the clone carrying this T cell receptor beta chain. Its target is not known. This sample is drawn from a study of T cell responses to AZD1222 COVID-19 vaccine. The study's findings and limits: Just six AZD1222 recipients were seropositive at baseline. In all cases, repertoires were sampled only after the peak T cell response. Reportedly, close to half of spike-specific TCRs are directed against unmutated variant regions.

The CDR3 is 14 amino acids. The V gene lost 1 base and the J gene lost 5 bases, with 7 bases spanning the gap. Germline values: CDR1 SGHKS, CDR2 YYEKEE (reference sequence). Profiled with immunoSEQ multiplex PCR; TCRdb holds only in-frame clones, not every one. The sample records 120,000 to 150,000 clones, more than 70% being singletons. Specimen: peripheral blood, collected 28 days after the second AZD1222 dose. This receptor was obtained from an adult who received the AZD1222 COVID-19 vaccine. This chain links TRBV5-5 with TRBJ1-6; D gene unclear. Here the CDR3 DNA reads TGTGCCAGCAGCTTGAGTGGGGATAATTCACCCCTCCACTTT. As protein: CASSLSGDNSPLHF.